The T cell receptor (beta chain) under discussion was sequenced for a study of sequential checkpoint blockade in melanoma. V was clipped by 1 base and J by 7 bases, with 11 bases between them. The germline V gene encodes CDR1 SGDLS and CDR2 YYNGEE. The length of the CDR3 is 13 residues. Noted treatment: randomized to nivolumab then ipilimumab (arm A) or the reverse (arm B). No patient had prior DNA-damaging chemotherapy. The sample holds a few counts of this clone. Clones were read by immunoSEQ multiplex PCR, and TCRdb kept only the in-frame ones, dropping some. The sample includes 20,000 to 25,000 clones, about 82% of them seen just once.

This TCR derives from a human donor with melanoma. Sequences were derived from CD8+ T cells sorted from blood (inferred from file names), sampled from a patient given nivolumab and ipilimumab in sequence. The chain couples TRBV9 to TRBJ2-5, with a possible D match to TRBD1 (5 bases). The CDR3 region is CASSVSRGLTQYF. The CDR3 coding sequence is TGTGCCAGCAGCGTATCTAGGGGATTGACCCAGTACTTC.